This T cell receptor beta chain was recovered during a study of Ad26.COV2.S vaccination and SARS-CoV-2 variants. In the study overall: The study gave Ad26.COV2.S intramuscularly, once or twice 56 days apart. Findings of the study overall: It is possible that the TCR breadth and depth analyses underestimated the total T cell responses. Those who received vaccine or placebo ended up with similar non-spike TCR breadth.

V was clipped by 5 bases and J by 0 bases, with 17 bases between them. CDR1 MNHEY and CDR2 SVGEGT come from the germline V gene. This CDR3 has 17 residues. This clone has only one observation. No antigen is known for it. Data came from immunoSEQ multiplex PCR; TCRdb stores just in-frame clones and leaves some out. Found here are about 350,000 clones, 88% of them singletons; the top ten hold around 6.1%. Regarding treatment: about 20 received Ad26.COV2.S at low or high dose, single or two shots; 5 received placebo; per-sample allocation not given. Samples analyzed were those drawn on day 63 after the first vaccine or placebo injection. Adults aged 18-55 years in Boston included the donor.

J is TRBJ2-1 and V is TRBV6-2 or TRBV6-3, with D perhaps matching TRBD2 (6 bases). The sequencing used peripheral blood, collected in a trial of Ad26.COV2.S vaccine versus placebo. The receptor's source is a person between 18 and 65 years old who received the Ad26.COV2.S COVID-19 vaccine or a placebo. DNA of the CDR3: TGTGCCAGCAGTGCTAGACCGGGACTGATCTCCTACAATGAGCAGTTCTTC. Amino acids: CASSARPGLISYNEQFF.